This is a list of T cell receptor beta chains from one sample in a study of cytomegalovirus exposure and HLA in healthy donors. Libraries were prepared by immunoSEQ multiplex PCR; TCRdb keeps only in-frame clonotypes and omits some of them. The sample lists over 75,000 clones, less than 80% occurring once. Sequenced sample: PBMCs. The receptors stem from a young man in good health and CMV-seronegative. Both conserved end residues are part of each CDR3. The D gene is left open where the match is weak. Some rows have no size entry. The others give once, few or many, or a class for an expanded clone.

V gene: TRBV2; clone size: -; J gene: TRBJ2-7; D gene: -; CDR3 DNA: TGTGCCAGCAGCCGACAGAAAGCCTACGAGCAGTACTTC; CDR3 protein: CASSRQKAYEQYF
V gene: TRBV7-6; clone size: -; J gene: TRBJ2-1; D gene: TRBD2; CDR3 DNA: TGTGCCAGCAGCCGAACACGCGGGGGGGCGAGGTCTGAGCAGTTCTTC; CDR3 protein: CASSRTRGGARSEQFF
V gene: TRBV7-2; clone size: -; J gene: TRBJ1-2; D gene: -; CDR3 DNA: TGTGCCAGCAGCTTAGGGCGGGGCTATGGCTACACCTTC; CDR3 protein: CASSLGRGYGYTF
V gene: TRBV4-3; clone size: once; J gene: TRBJ1-1; D gene: -; CDR3 DNA: TGCGCCAGCAGCCAAGAGGGCAGCCTGAACACTGAAGCTTTCTTT; CDR3 protein: CASSQEGSLNTEAFF
V gene: TRBV2; clone size: -; J gene: TRBJ2-7; D gene: TRBD2; CDR3 DNA: TGTGCCAGCCAGACTAGCACTTACTACGAGCAGTACTTC; CDR3 protein: CASQTSTYYEQYF
V gene: TRBV7-9; clone size: -; J gene: TRBJ2-7; D gene: -; CDR3 DNA: TGTGCCAGCAGCTTAAAGGGGGAGCAGTACTTC; CDR3 protein: CASSLKGEQYF
V gene: TRBV7-9; clone size: -; J gene: TRBJ2-7; D gene: TRBD2; CDR3 DNA: TGTGCCAGCAGCCGATCGAGCGGGGCGTACGAGCAGTACTTC; CDR3 protein: CASSRSSGAYEQYF
V gene: TRBV4-2; clone size: -; J gene: TRBJ2-2; D gene: TRBD1; CDR3 DNA: TGTGCCAGCAGCCAAGTGTCCGGGACAGGGGGCAGGACCGGGGAGCTGTTTTTT; CDR3 protein: CASSQVSGTGGRTGELFF
V gene: TRBV7-6; clone size: -; J gene: TRBJ2-5; D gene: -; CDR3 DNA: TGTGCCAGCAGCTTAGATCGGGAGACCCAGTACTTC; CDR3 protein: CASSLDRETQYF
V gene: TRBV9; clone size: -; J gene: TRBJ2-1; D gene: TRBD2; CDR3 DNA: TGTGCCAGCAGCGTAGTTGTAGCGGGATTCGACAATGAGCAGTTCTTC; CDR3 protein: CASSVVVAGFDNEQFF
V gene: TRBV7-9; clone size: few; J gene: TRBJ1-1; D gene: TRBD1; CDR3 DNA: TGTGCCAGCAGCCCCCCCCGGGACAGGGAGACTTTCTTT; CDR3 protein: CASSPPRDRETFF
V gene: TRBV7-9; clone size: -; J gene: TRBJ1-2; D gene: -; CDR3 DNA: TGTGCCAGCAGCTTGGGGGGAAGGAGGTATGGCTACACCTTC; CDR3 protein: CASSLGGRRYGYTF
V gene: TRBV5-6; clone size: few; J gene: TRBJ1-1; D gene: -; CDR3 DNA: TGTGCCAGCAGCGGAGACAGTTACACTGAAGCTTTCTTT; CDR3 protein: CASSGDSYTEAFF
V gene: TRBV28; clone size: -; J gene: TRBJ2-1; D gene: -; CDR3 DNA: TGTGCCAGCAGCCAAGGACTGTGGGGCAATGAGCAGTTCTTC; CDR3 protein: CASSQGLWGNEQFF
V gene: TRBV15; clone size: -; J gene: TRBJ2-1; D gene: -; CDR3 DNA: TGTGCCACCAGCTATCAGGGGTCTGAGCAGTTCTTC; CDR3 protein: CATSYQGSEQFF
V gene: TRBV7-2; clone size: -; J gene: TRBJ2-1; D gene: TRBD2; CDR3 DNA: TGTGCCAGCAGCCCCCGCCTAGCGGGCGAGCAGTTCTTC; CDR3 protein: CASSPRLAGEQFF
V gene: TRBV2; clone size: -; J gene: TRBJ2-1; D gene: TRBD1; CDR3 DNA: TGTGCCAGCAGGACAGGGGTGGAGTACAATGAGCAGTTCTTC; CDR3 protein: CASRTGVEYNEQFF
V gene: TRBV9; clone size: -; J gene: TRBJ2-3; D gene: -; CDR3 DNA: TGTGCCAGCAGCGTAGCGGGGGACGCAGATACGCAGTATTTT; CDR3 protein: CASSVAGDADTQYF
V gene: TRBV2; clone size: few; J gene: TRBJ1-4; D gene: TRBD1; CDR3 DNA: TGTGCCAGCAGTATTACCGGGACAGGGGTTAATGAAAAACTGTTTTTT; CDR3 protein: CASSITGTGVNEKLFF
V gene: TRBV7-3; clone size: -; J gene: TRBJ2-5; D gene: TRBD2; CDR3 DNA: TGTGCCAGCAGCAGGACTAGCGGAGACCAAGAGACCCAGTACTTC; CDR3 protein: CASSRTSGDQETQYF
V gene: TRBV11-2; clone size: -; J gene: TRBJ2-3; D gene: -; CDR3 DNA: TGTGCCAGCAGCTTAGGGCGGGGTAGGGATACGCAGTATTTT; CDR3 protein: CASSLGRGRDTQYF
V gene: TRBV28; clone size: few; J gene: TRBJ1-1; D gene: -; CDR3 DNA: TGTGCCAGCAACCGACCGCCCGCGGGCACTGAAGCTTTCTTT; CDR3 protein: CASNRPPAGTEAFF
V gene: TRBV19; clone size: few; J gene: TRBJ1-4; D gene: TRBD1; CDR3 DNA: TGTGCCAGTAGTGGACAGGCTAATGAAAAACTGTTTTTT; CDR3 protein: CASSGQANEKLFF
V gene: TRBV5-4; clone size: -; J gene: TRBJ2-2; D gene: TRBD1; CDR3 DNA: TGTGCCAGCAGGCGGACAGGCACGAACACCGGGGAGCTGTTTTTT; CDR3 protein: CASRRTGTNTGELFF
V gene: TRBV13; clone size: few; J gene: TRBJ2-7; D gene: TRBD1; CDR3 DNA: TGTGCCAGCAGCTTAGGAGGGACAGGCCGATCCTACGAGCAGTACTTC; CDR3 protein: CASSLGGTGRSYEQYF
V gene: TRBV4-1; clone size: once; J gene: TRBJ1-1; D gene: TRBD1; CDR3 DNA: TGCGCCAGCAGCCACGGACAGGGGGCGGCTGAAGCTTTCTTT; CDR3 protein: CASSHGQGAAEAFF
V gene: TRBV5-1; clone size: -; J gene: TRBJ1-2; D gene: TRBD1; CDR3 DNA: TGCGCCAGCAGCTTGGCCCGACAGGGACATGGCTACACCTTC; CDR3 protein: CASSLARQGHGYTF
V gene: TRBV7-8; clone size: -; J gene: TRBJ1-5; D gene: -; CDR3 DNA: TGTGCCAGCAGCCCGTCGACAGATAGCAATCAGCCCCAGCATTTT; CDR3 protein: CASSPSTDSNQPQHF
V gene: TRBV27; clone size: -; J gene: TRBJ1-1; D gene: -; CDR3 DNA: TGTGCCAGCAGTTTATACGGCGGTTGGAACACTGAAGCTTTCTTT; CDR3 protein: CASSLYGGWNTEAFF
V gene: TRBV12-5; clone size: few; J gene: TRBJ1-5; D gene: TRBD1; CDR3 DNA: TGTGCTAGTGGTTCCCAGGGGGTTAACAATCAGCCCCAGCATTTT; CDR3 protein: CASGSQGVNNQPQHF
V gene: TRBV6-5; clone size: -; J gene: TRBJ1-5; D gene: -; CDR3 DNA: TGTGCCAGCAGTTACTCGATTCGGAGCAATCAGCCCCAGCATTTT; CDR3 protein: CASSYSIRSNQPQHF
V gene: TRBV5-1; clone size: -; J gene: TRBJ2-3; D gene: TRBD2; CDR3 DNA: TGCGCCAGCAGCTTTCGAGGGACTAGCGGGGTGGCAGATACGCAGTATTTT; CDR3 protein: CASSFRGTSGVADTQYF
V gene: TRBV18; clone size: -; J gene: TRBJ1-2; D gene: TRBD1; CDR3 DNA: TGTGCCAGCTCACCCCCGGGAGGGGGCGGAGGCTACACCTTC; CDR3 protein: CASSPPGGGGGYTF
V gene: TRBV11-2; clone size: -; J gene: TRBJ2-3; D gene: -; CDR3 DNA: TGTGCCAGCAGCTGGGATGGGGGAGGAACATTCGATACGCAGTATTTT; CDR3 protein: CASSWDGGGTFDTQYF
V gene: TRBV10-3; clone size: -; J gene: TRBJ2-5; D gene: -; CDR3 DNA: TGTGCCACCAAACCCGAGAGGGTGGATGAGACCCAGTACTTC; CDR3 protein: CATKPERVDETQYF
V gene: TRBV30; clone size: few; J gene: TRBJ2-5; D gene: -; CDR3 DNA: TGTGCCTGGAGTATGGAGAACCAAGAGACCCAGTACTTC; CDR3 protein: CAWSMENQETQYF
V gene: TRBV29-1; clone size: -; J gene: TRBJ2-2; D gene: -; CDR3 DNA: TGCAGCGTTGTTCAGGGATGGGCCGGGGAGCTGTTTTTT; CDR3 protein: CSVVQGWAGELFF
V gene: TRBV6-6; clone size: -; J gene: TRBJ1-2; D gene: TRBD1; CDR3 DNA: TGTGCCAGCACCCCGACAGGGGATGGCTACACCTTC; CDR3 protein: CASTPTGDGYTF
V gene: TRBV4-3; clone size: -; J gene: TRBJ1-1; D gene: -; CDR3 DNA: TGCGCCAGCAGCCAAGATTCTCCCGGAGGCACCATGAACACTGAAGCTTTCTTT; CDR3 protein: CASSQDSPGGTMNTEAFF
V gene: TRBV4-1; clone size: -; J gene: TRBJ2-2; D gene: TRBD1; CDR3 DNA: TGCGCCAGCAGCGTCACAGGGGGCGTAGGCACCGGGGAGCTGTTTTTT; CDR3 protein: CASSVTGGVGTGELFF
V gene: TRBV7-9; clone size: once; J gene: TRBJ1-1; D gene: TRBD1; CDR3 DNA: TGTGCCAGCAGGTCCCTACAGGGGTCCCTAAACACTGAAGCTTTCTTT; CDR3 protein: CASRSLQGSLNTEAFF
V gene: TRBV7-9; clone size: -; J gene: TRBJ1-2; D gene: -; CDR3 DNA: TGTGCCAGCAGCTTACAGGGAGGAGGTAACTATGGCTACACCTTC; CDR3 protein: CASSLQGGGNYGYTF
V gene: TRBV28; clone size: few; J gene: TRBJ2-7; D gene: -; CDR3 DNA: TGTGCCAGCAGTCTTGACGGGATATCCTACGAGCAGTACTTC; CDR3 protein: CASSLDGISYEQYF
V gene: TRBV9; clone size: -; J gene: TRBJ1-4; D gene: TRBD1; CDR3 DNA: TGTGCCAGCAGCGTGGGTCAGGGGGTCGGTAATGAAAAACTGTTTTTT; CDR3 protein: CASSVGQGVGNEKLFF
V gene: TRBV2; clone size: -; J gene: TRBJ1-1; D gene: -; CDR3 DNA: TGTGCCAGCGTACGTGGGGTCCGGGAGCCTACTAACATGAACACTGAAGTTTTCTTT; CDR3 protein: CASVRGVREPTNMNTEVFF